These 4 T cell receptor beta chains share one sample of origin, sequenced in a study of cytomegalovirus exposure and HLA in healthy donors. The PCR had 60 Vbeta and 13 Jbeta primers. This table comes from immunoSEQ multiplex PCR, and its TCRdb copy is limited to in-frame clones, with some not included. Here the sample spans around 150,000 clones, around four fifths being singletons. Sequencing was carried out using PBMCs. Receptors originate from a male donor in good health and CMV-seronegative.

This chain connects TRBV18 to TRBJ2-1, with TRBD2 identical over 7 bases. Germline values: CDR1 KGHSH, CDR2 LQKENI. The CDR3 length is 16 residues. V trimming: 3 bases; J trimming: 2 bases; junction bases outside the gene matches: 7. The CDR3 protein is CASSPFLAEPYNEQFF. For the CDR3, the DNA is TGTGCCAGCTCACCGTTTCTAGCGGAGCCCTACAATGAGCAGTTCTTC.

The V gene is TRBV5-6, the J gene TRBJ1-6, with TRBD1 matching 9 bases. With 0 bases clipped from V and 9 bases from J, the junction kept 1 base outside the gene matches. CDR3 length: 14 amino acids. Germline CDR1 is SGHDT and CDR2 is YYEEEE. This CDR3 reads CASSLDRGLSPLHF. CDR3 sequence (DNA): TGTGCCAGCAGCTTGGACAGGGGGCTTTCACCCCTCCACTTT.

The CDR3 DNA sequence: TGTGCCAGCAGCTTATTACGGGGGGAGACCCAGTACTTC. Its protein product is CASSLLRGETQYF. The genes are TRBV7-8 and TRBJ2-5, with D possibly matching TRBD2 (6 bases). The germline V and J ends were trimmed by 2 bases and 5 bases, with 9 bases remaining between them. Germline V gene sequence: CDR1 SGHVS, CDR2 FQNEAQ. The CDR3 is made up of 13 amino acids.

Points on this clone: Sequence at one end of the junction differs from germline and may be a read error. This chain joins TRBV7-9 and TRBJ2-7; D is perhaps TRBD1 (5 bases). CDR3 length: 14 amino acids. In germline, CDR1 is SEHNR, CDR2 FQNEAQ (reference sequence). CDR3 region: CSSSLGADPYEQYF. The CDR3, as DNA: TGTTCCAGCAGCTTAGGGGCAGACCCCTACGAGCAGTACTTC.